Detailed here is one T cell receptor (beta chain). The data were obtained in a study of spatial heterogeneity in lung cancer. Study-level background: Some 72 TRACERx patients with early, untreated non-small cell lung cancer donated samples. Beta-chain sequences consistently outnumbered alpha-chain sequences in detection. Where present, follow-up PBMC were sequenced a median of roughly 2 years after resection.

In germline, CDR1 is SGHRS, CDR2 YFSETQ. This CDR3 spans 15 amino acids. Trimming removed 4 bases from V and 3 bases from J; junction bases left unmatched: 9. The time point is: blood at routine non-recurrence follow-up after resection. Unsorted samples of tumor, nontumor lung or frozen PBMC had their whole RNA sequenced. TCRdb reprocessed the 5' RACE reads via MiXCR and lists one record per CDR3 protein. Counted here are around 110,000 distinct CDR3 sequences, roughly an eighth occurring once; the ten biggest clones make up roughly 17%. The chain is built from TRBV5-1 and TRBJ1-2; 7 positions agree with TRBD1. The source material was PBMCs, sampled at follow-up. The receptor comes from a male donor with early-stage non-small cell lung cancer. The DNA of the CDR3 is TGCGCCAGCAGCCCCCGGGACAGAGACTACTATGGCTACACCTTC. It translates to CASSPRDRDYYGYTF.